These T cell receptor beta chains were read from a single sample in a study of cytomegalovirus exposure and HLA in healthy donors. The method was immunoSEQ multiplex PCR; TCRdb's version includes in-frame clones alone and lacks a portion of them. The data show roughly 180,000 clones, with more than 70% seen just once and roughly 1% held by the top ten. Sequencing input: PBMCs. The receptors stem from a man aged 25-45 years in good health and CMV-seronegative. Both conserved end residues are part of each CDR3. Each record gives: CDR3 protein, CDR3 DNA, J gene, V gene, clone size, D gene. D genes are given only for firm matches. For some rows the clone size is stated as once, few or many, or as a class when expanded; others skip it.

CASSPPLLAGGTDTQYF TGTGCCAGCAGCCCCCCTCTACTAGCGGGGGGCACAGATACGCAGTATTTT TRBJ2-3 TRBV7-9 NA TRBD2
CASSLTPLGQGDTEAFF TGCGCCAGCAGCTTAACCCCTCTTGGACAGGGGGACACTGAAGCTTTCTTT TRBJ1-1 TRBV5-1 NA TRBD1
CAWEDMTSNTGELFF TGTGCCTGGGAAGACATGACATCGAACACCGGGGAGCTGTTTTTT TRBJ2-2 TRBV30 NA NA
CASSLVRYEQFF TGTGCCAGCAGCTTAGTCCGGTATGAGCAGTTCTTC TRBJ2-1 TRBV7-2 NA NA
CASSLAGFGTGRMTNTGELFF TGTGCCAGCAGCTTAGCGGGTTTTGGGACAGGGAGAATGACGAACACCGGGGAGCTGTTTTTT TRBJ2-2 TRBV7-8 NA TRBD1
CAWTGGNYGYTF TGTGCCTGGACGGGGGGAAACTATGGCTACACCTTC TRBJ1-2 TRBV30 NA NA
CASRSAERDTGELFF TGTGCCAGCAGGTCAGCGGAGCGGGACACCGGGGAGCTGTTTTTT TRBJ2-2 TRBV2 few NA
CASSGGQGYYGYTF TGTGCCAGCAGTGGAGGACAGGGCTACTATGGCTACACCTTC TRBJ1-2 TRBV25-1 few TRBD1
CASKDDSQETQYF TGTGCCAGCAAAGACGACAGCCAAGAGACCCAGTACTTC TRBJ2-5 TRBV27 NA NA
CASSYWTGGFAFF TGTGCCAGCAGTTACTGGACAGGGGGTTTTGCTTTCTTT TRBJ1-1 TRBV6-5 NA TRBD1
CASSQGAGLAYEQYF TGCGCCAGCAGCCAAGGCGCCGGACTAGCCTACGAGCAGTACTTC TRBJ2-7 TRBV4-1 NA TRBD2
CSVAAPGGVNNYGYTF TGCAGCGTCGCGGCCCCAGGGGGCGTTAACAACTATGGCTACACCTTC TRBJ1-2 TRBV29-1 NA TRBD1
CASSLTYPWTSTYEQYF TGTGCCAGCAGCTTAACCTATCCCTGGACTAGCACCTACGAGCAGTACTTC TRBJ2-7 TRBV7-2 NA TRBD2
CAWTLKTGGLYEQYF TGTGCCTGGACCCTTAAGACAGGGGGCTTATACGAGCAGTACTTC TRBJ2-7 TRBV30 NA TRBD1
CASSEGPGQGNTEAFF TGTGCCAGCAGTGAAGGACCGGGACAGGGGAACACTGAAGCTTTCTTT TRBJ1-1 TRBV25-1 NA TRBD1
CASSVLQDIQYF TGTGCCAGCAGTGTACTCCAGGACATTCAGTACTTC TRBJ2-4 TRBV6-1 NA NA
CASSLRQNTEAFF TGTGCCAGTAGTCTCAGACAGAACACTGAAGCTTTCTTT TRBJ1-1 TRBV19 NA NA
CASSLGRANWGMYEQYF TGCGCCAGCAGCCTTGGCAGGGCAAACTGGGGAATGTACGAGCAGTACTTC TRBJ2-7 TRBV5-1 NA NA
CASSPGLNYEQYF TGTGCCAGCTCACCAGGGTTGAACTACGAGCAGTACTTT TRBJ2-7 TRBV18 NA NA
CSTGQDTEAFF TGCAGTACCGGACAGGACACTGAAGCTTTCTTT TRBJ1-1 TRBV20-1 NA TRBD1
CASSLWDRGPGEAFF TGTGCCAGCAGTTTATGGGACAGGGGGCCAGGTGAAGCTTTCTTT TRBJ1-1 TRBV28 NA TRBD1
CATGGNSPLHF TGTGCTACAGGGGGGAATTCACCCCTCCACTTT TRBJ1-6 TRBV30 NA TRBD1
CASSLSDRVDEQYF TGTGCCAGCAGCTTGTCGGACAGGGTCGACGAGCAGTACTTC TRBJ2-7 TRBV5-5 NA TRBD1
CASSRAGGYAGELFF TGTGCCAGTAGTCGGGCAGGGGGTTACGCCGGGGAGCTGTTTTTT TRBJ2-2 TRBV19 few TRBD1
CASSPGPGGRNQPQHF TGTGCCAGCAGCCCCGGACCGGGGGGACGAAATCAGCCCCAGCATTTT TRBJ1-5 TRBV7-6 NA NA
CATTGLHDEKLFF TGTGCAACCACAGGGCTCCATGATGAAAAACTGTTTTTT TRBJ1-4 TRBV12-2 NA NA
CASSVLGQGTNEKLFF TGTGCCAGCAGTGTCTTGGGGCAGGGGACGAATGAAAAACTGTTTTTT TRBJ1-4 TRBV25-1 NA NA
CSVDRGQETQYF TGCAGCGTCGACAGGGGGCAAGAGACCCAGTACTTC TRBJ2-5 TRBV29-1 NA TRBD1
CASSLAGQSSYNEQFF TGCGCCAGCAGCTTGGCCGGACAGAGCTCCTACAATGAGCAGTTCTTC TRBJ2-1 TRBV5-1 few NA
CASSQEGLAGGGYEQYF TGTGCCAGCAGCCAAGAGGGACTAGCGGGGGGGGGCTACGAGCAGTACTTC TRBJ2-7 TRBV4-2 NA TRBD2
CASSEENRGAGEKLFF TGTGCCAGCAGTGAAGAAAACAGGGGCGCGGGTGAAAAACTGTTTTTT TRBJ1-4 TRBV2 NA TRBD1
CASSGDTGELFF TGTGCCAGCAGCGGAGACACCGGGGAGCTGTTTTTT TRBJ2-2 TRBV9 few NA
CSSSHEDFREQYF TGTTCCAGCAGCCATGAGGACTTCAGGGAGCAGTACTTC TRBJ2-7 TRBV7-9 once NA
CASSQPSRGNEQFF TGCGCCAGCAGCCAACCCTCTAGGGGGAATGAGCAGTTCTTC TRBJ2-1 TRBV4-3 few NA
CASSSGQSSYNEQFF TGCGCCAGCAGCTCCGGACAGAGCTCCTACAATGAGCAGTTCTTC TRBJ2-1 TRBV5-1 NA NA
CASSQHGTSEKFANTGELFF TGCGCCAGCAGCCAACACGGGACTAGCGAGAAGTTCGCGAACACCGGGGAGCTGTTTTTT TRBJ2-2 TRBV4-3 NA TRBD2
CASSPQSRSETQYF TGCGCCAGCAGCCCGCAATCGCGGTCAGAGACCCAGTACTTC TRBJ2-5 TRBV5-1 NA NA
CASSFGTNTEAFF TGTGCCAGCAGTTTTGGGACAAACACTGAAGCTTTCTTT TRBJ1-1 TRBV27 NA NA
CASSLAAGVGTQYF TGTGCCAGCAGCTTAGCCGCGGGGGTTGGGACCCAGTACTTC TRBJ2-5 TRBV11-3 NA TRBD2
CASSPSTGDGYTF TGTGCCAGCTCACCCTCGACGGGGGATGGCTACACCTTC TRBJ1-2 TRBV18 NA NA